This TCR beta chain was obtained from a study of blood T cell repertoires in COVID-19. Turning to the study itself: Whether acute or convalescent, the COVID-19 samples came from the United States, Italy and Spain.

As originally analysed: How many nucleated cells were present was estimated from reference gene primer amplification. Generated by immunoSEQ multiplex PCR, the TCRdb table keeps only in-frame clones and is missing some. That table is the source of V, J and clone size, and D and trimming were worked out from the DNA. Among about 16,000 clones, around 87% were seen once, and the ten largest hold about an eighth. The germline gives CDR1 SNHLY, CDR2 FYNNEI. The V segment lost 9 bases and the J segment 2 bases; nucleotides outside the gene matches: 6. CDR3 length: 14 residues. The chain recombines TRBV2 with TRBJ2-3; 9 bases match TRBD1. This clonotype was sampled from a human donor in a cohort sampled during active COVID-19. Material for sequencing was peripheral blood. CDR3 DNA sequence: TGTGCCAGAGGGGGGACAGGGTACACAGATACGCAGTATTTT. Its translation is CARGGTGYTDTQYF.